The clone carrying this T cell receptor beta chain has a count of ten or more. Antigen specificity is unknown. It was through 5'RACE template switching that TCR cDNA was made, with a universal primer site and UMIs added. TCRdb recomputed calls from the 5' RACE reads with MiXCR, one row per CDR3 protein. The data contain 400,000 or so distinct CDR3 sequences, roughly 6.2% of them seen just once; the ten biggest clones take up about 15%. This record comes from a study of T cells after yellow fever vaccination. Study-level points and caveats: The secondary response showed a weaker magnitude and a faster peak, day 5 versus 15.

This CDR3 has 14 amino acids. The J segment lost 0 bases and the V segment lost 5 bases, leaving 3 bases of the junction unmatched. CDR1 SGHTA and CDR2 FQGNSA come from the germline V gene. The source is a man younger than 40 who received the YFV17D yellow fever vaccine. J is TRBJ2-7 and V is TRBV7-2; 8 bases match TRBD1. The sample here was PBMCs, taken 5 days after the yellow fever booster vaccination. CDR3 protein: CASSDQGASYEQYF. The CDR3 DNA reads as TGTGCCAGCAGCGACCAGGGGGCCTCCTACGAGCAGTACTTC.